A single sample is the source of the 25 T cell receptor beta chains below, sequenced in a study of blood T cell repertoires in COVID-19. Here immunoSEQ multiplex PCR was the method, and the copy in TCRdb shows in-frame clones only, minus some. The sample includes more than 110,000 clones, more than 75% seen only once; the top ten take about 4%. Material: peripheral blood. Every receptor here comes from an elderly woman with acute or convalescent COVID-19.

This clone was found once. The chain is built from TRBV2 and TRBJ1-1, with no clear D. Germline loops: CDR1 SNHLY, CDR2 FYNNEI. V lost 4 bases to trimming and J lost 0 bases, with 9 bases between them. This CDR3 is built from 14 residues. CDR3 bases: TGTGCCAGCAGTGTGCGGTTTCTGAACACTGAAGCTTTCTTT. Translating gives CASSVRFLNTEAFF.

The chain is built from TRBV11-1 and TRBJ2-3; D perhaps matches TRBD2 (6 bases). Trimming left V 2 bases short and J 6 bases short, with 12 bases between. Germline V gene lookup returns CDR1 SGHAT and CDR2 FQDESV (reference sequence). The CDR3 covers 14 residues. CDR3 protein: CASSLRLRGDTQYF. The CDR3 region has the DNA TGTGCCAGCAGCTTACGGTTACGGGGGGATACGCAGTATTTT.

CDR3 nucleotides: TGTGCCAGCTCACCCAGGGTTCCTCTGGCCTCTGGAAACACCATATATTTT. It codes for CASSPRVPLASGNTIYF. The genes are TRBV18 and TRBJ1-3; tentatively, D is TRBD1 (5 bases). V dropped 3 bases and J dropped 0 bases, with 15 bases sitting between them. CDR1 and CDR2 from the germline V gene are KGHSH and LQKENI. The CDR3 loop spans 17 amino acids.

This sequence joins TRBV7-2 and TRBJ1-2; TRBD1 agrees at 9 bases. Germline values: CDR1 SGHTA, CDR2 FQGNSA. CDR3 length: 16 amino acids. J was trimmed by 10 bases and V by 3 bases; bases with no gene match: 15. The CDR3 DNA reads TGTGCCAGCAGCTTCGGACAGGGGACACTAACTATGGCCTACACCTTC. Protein product: CASSFGQGTLTMAYTF.

The V call is TRBV2, the J call TRBJ2-7, with 7 bases lining up with TRBD2. Germline V lookup: CDR1 SNHLY, CDR2 FYNNEI. With V trimmed by 8 bases and J by 0 bases, 7 bases remained unmatched. This CDR3 spans 14 amino acids. For the CDR3, the DNA is TGTGCCAGCGGACGCGGGAGTCTCTCCTACGAGCAGTACTTC. It yields the protein CASGRGSLSYEQYF.

The chain has TRBV15 and TRBJ1-5, with D possibly being TRBD1 (5 bases). Germline CDR1 LNHNV, CDR2 YYDKDF (reference sequence). The ends were cut back, 5 bases at V and 0 bases at J, with 14 bases in the middle. The CDR3 consists of 16 residues. The CDR3 here is CATSYHRRDSNQPQHF. The CDR3 DNA reads as TGTGCCACCAGCTATCACAGGAGAGATAGCAATCAGCCCCAGCATTTT.

This clone was found a few times. The J gene is TRBJ1-4, the V gene TRBV5-1; possibly TRBD1 for D (5 bases). Trimming took 4 bases from V and 8 from J, leaving 18 bases between them. Per the germline V gene, CDR1 is SGHRS and CDR2 is YFSETQ. This CDR3 is built from 15 residues. CDR3 protein: CASSPAGTRREKLFF. DNA of the CDR3: TGCGCCAGCAGCCCGGCGGGGACGAGGAGGGAAAAACTGTTTTTT.

The chain recombines TRBV5-1 with TRBJ2-7; 8 bases map to TRBD1. Trimming cost V 5 bases and J 3 bases; bases outside gene matches: 4. The CDR3 runs to 13 residues. The germline gives CDR1 SGHRS, CDR2 YFSETQ. The CDR3 loop is CASRRDRYYEQYF. The CDR3 coding sequence is TGCGCCAGCAGGAGGGACAGGTACTACGAGCAGTACTTC.

The chain is built from TRBV11-2 and TRBJ2-7; D uncertain. Trimming removed 2 bases at V and 1 base at J, with 12 bases between. The CDR3 consists of 15 residues. The germline V gene encodes CDR1 SGHAT and CDR2 FQNNGV. The CDR3 loop is CASSLMAPASYEQYF. CDR3 nucleotide sequence: TGTGCCAGCAGCTTAATGGCTCCTGCTTCCTACGAGCAGTACTTC.

This clone was observed a few times. The V and J genes are TRBV5-3 and TRBJ1-2; 9 bases are shared with TRBD1. TRBV5-3 is annotated as an ORF whose role is uncertain. This CDR3 spans 13 amino acids. Losses at the gene ends were 8 bases for V and 4 bases for J; bases not matched to a gene: 6. This CDR3 reads CASEQGAVYGYTF. DNA of the CDR3: TGTGCCAGTGAACAGGGGGCCGTCTATGGCTACACCTTC.

The chain recombines TRBV2 with TRBJ2-7; 10 positions agree with TRBD1. Germline V gene sequence: CDR1 SNHLY, CDR2 FYNNEI. The CDR3 is made up of 14 amino acids. V was pared by 6 bases and J by 7 bases, with 9 bases of the junction left unmatched. The CDR3 here is CASSPGTGVREQYF. Written as DNA, the CDR3 is TGTGCCAGCAGCCCCGGGACAGGGGTAAGGGAGCAGTACTTC.

The V call is TRBV6-7, the J call TRBJ2-7; 7 bases are shared with TRBD2. TRBV6-7 is designated an ORF whose function remains uncertain. After removal of 5 bases from V and 3 bases from J, the junction contained 7 bases not matched to a gene. This CDR3 comprises 14 residues. The CDR3 sequence: CASSRELAYYEQYF. The CDR3 DNA reads TGTGCCAGCAGTCGGGAACTAGCGTACTACGAGCAGTACTTC.

This chain's CDR3 is CASSFRLAGVEQFF. The CDR3 region has the DNA TGTGCCAGCAGTTTTAGGCTAGCGGGAGTTGAGCAGTTCTTC. The genes are TRBV28 and TRBJ2-1, with 10 bases lining up with TRBD2. The CDR3 extends over 14 amino acids. From germline, CDR1 is MDHEN and CDR2 SYDVKM. Trimming took 3 bases from V and 9 from J; bases not matched to a gene: 5.

This clone has only a few counts. This chain connects TRBV5-1 to TRBJ1-3; TRBD1 is a possible D gene (5 bases). The germline V gene encodes CDR1 SGHRS and CDR2 YFSETQ. The CDR3 has 15 residues. V lost 0 bases and J lost 4, with 11 bases in between. CDR3 coding DNA: TGCGCCAGCAGCTTGGTCGGGGGAGGAGGAAACACCATATATTTT. Its translation is CASSLVGGGGNTIYF.

The chain is built from TRBV15 and TRBJ1-1; D is undetermined. Trimming shortened V by 8 bases and J by 6 bases, and 10 bases separated the two germline ends. This CDR3 spans 11 amino acids. Germline V CDR1 and CDR2: LNHNV, YYDKDF (reference sequence). The CDR3 DNA reads TGTGCCACCCGCCGGGGTCCTGAAGCTTTCTTT. It specifies CATRRGPEAFF.

This chain's CDR3 is CASSPRGLEQYF. In DNA, the CDR3 is TGTGCCAGCTCACCAAGGGGACTGGAGCAGTACTTC. The chain employs TRBV18 and TRBJ2-7, with D possibly being TRBD2 (6 bases). The CDR3 extends over 12 amino acids. Germline V gives CDR1 KGHSH, CDR2 LQKENI. V was pared by 2 bases and J by 7 bases, with 9 bases between.

V and J are TRBV28 and TRBJ2-7, with 14 bases matching TRBD2. This CDR3 is 20 amino acids long. Germline V lookup: CDR1 MDHEN, CDR2 SYDVKM. Trimming took 3 bases from V and 2 from J; bases not matched to a gene: 15. CDR3 protein: CASSFLWVTSGRGTAYEQYF. CDR3 bases: TGTGCCAGCAGTTTCTTGTGGGTGACTAGCGGGAGGGGTACTGCCTACGAGCAGTACTTC.

The chain joins TRBV27 to TRBJ1-6; perhaps TRBD1 as D (6 bases). The CDR3 spans 14 residues. V was shortened by 3 bases and J by 7 bases, with 10 bases between the two germline ends. Germline V gene data show CDR1 as MNHEY and CDR2 as SMNVEV (reference sequence). The CDR3 DNA sequence: TGTGCCAGCAGTTTGCACAGGGCCAATTCACCCCTCCACTTT. Its protein product is CASSLHRANSPLHF.

This clone was counted once. This chain links TRBV7-2 with TRBJ1-2, with no clear D. V was cut by 5 bases and J by 5 bases, with 12 bases left in between. Germline-derived CDR1 and CDR2 are SGHTA and FQGNSA. The CDR3 consists of 13 residues. The CDR3 DNA follows: TGTGCCAGCAGCCAAGACCCGCGGTATGGCTACACCTTC. Translation gives CASSQDPRYGYTF.

This clone was seen only once. This chain joins TRBV5-4 and TRBJ2-1; no clear D gene. The CDR3 is 14 residues long. Trimming cost V 0 bases and J 4 bases, with 8 bases left between them. The germline CDR1 and CDR2 sequences are SGHNT and YYREEE (reference sequence). For the CDR3, the DNA is TGTGCCAGCAGCTTGGGGCTAGAGTACAATGAGCAGTTCTTC. Translation gives CASSLGLEYNEQFF.

The chain carries TRBV2 and TRBJ2-7, with 9 nucleotides matching TRBD1. J lost 5 bases, V lost 4 bases, and 9 bases had no gene match. Per the germline V gene, CDR1 is SNHLY and CDR2 is FYNNEI. This CDR3 comprises 15 residues. CDR3 sequence reads: CASSAPGQGVDEQYF. CDR3 sequence (DNA): TGTGCCAGCAGTGCACCGGGACAGGGTGTCGACGAGCAGTACTTC.

The chain uses TRBV5-1 and TRBJ2-6; TRBD1 agrees at 8 bases. Germline-derived CDR1 and CDR2 are SGHRS and YFSETQ. V shed 1 base, J shed 4 bases, and the junction held 7 bases outside the gene matches. CDR3 length equals 17 residues. The CDR3 loop reads CASSLTGGSTGANVLTF. CDR3 in DNA: TGCGCCAGCAGCTTGACAGGGGGATCCACCGGGGCCAACGTCCTGACTTTC.

The chain is built from TRBV5-4 and TRBJ2-7; D is perhaps TRBD2 (5 bases). CDR3 length: 15 amino acids. V was cut by 0 bases and J by 6 bases, with 16 bases left in between. CDR1 is SGHNT and CDR2 is YYREEE in the germline V gene (reference sequence). CDR3 nucleotide sequence: TGTGCCAGCAGCTTGGGCGGAGCGGAGGAGCGCGAGCAGTACTTC. It is translated as CASSLGGAEEREQYF.

The chain has TRBV27 and TRBJ2-3; a weak D match, TRBD2 (6 bases). This CDR3 is 16 amino acids long. V gave up 5 bases and J gave up 2 bases, with 17 bases separating them. Germline loops: CDR1 MNHEY, CDR2 SMNVEV (reference sequence). This CDR3 is CASSTIPTSHTDTQYF. In DNA, the CDR3 is TGTGCCAGCAGTACTATCCCGACTAGTCACACAGATACGCAGTATTTT.

This clone has only a few counts. This rearrangement joins TRBV28 to TRBJ1-6; weak D call: TRBD1 (5 bases). The CDR3 is made up of 14 amino acids. Germline assignment: CDR1 MDHEN and CDR2 SYDVKM. Trimming pared 3 bases from V and 7 bases from J, leaving 10 bases between. The CDR3 DNA sequence: TGTGCCAGCAGTTTTGGGGGGGGGAATTCACCCCTCCACTTT. Its protein is CASSFGGGNSPLHF.